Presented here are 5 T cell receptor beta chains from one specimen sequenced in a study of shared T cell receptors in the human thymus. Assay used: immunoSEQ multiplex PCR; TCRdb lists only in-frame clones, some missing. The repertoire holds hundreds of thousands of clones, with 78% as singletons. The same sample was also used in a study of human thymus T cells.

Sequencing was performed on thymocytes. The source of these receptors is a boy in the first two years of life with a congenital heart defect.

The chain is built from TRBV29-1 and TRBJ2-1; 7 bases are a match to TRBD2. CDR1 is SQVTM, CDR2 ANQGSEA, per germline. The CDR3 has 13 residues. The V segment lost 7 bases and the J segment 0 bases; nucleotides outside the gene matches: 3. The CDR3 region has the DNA TGCAGCGCCTCGGGGGGCTCCTACAATGAGCAGTTCTTC. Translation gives CSASGGSYNEQFF.

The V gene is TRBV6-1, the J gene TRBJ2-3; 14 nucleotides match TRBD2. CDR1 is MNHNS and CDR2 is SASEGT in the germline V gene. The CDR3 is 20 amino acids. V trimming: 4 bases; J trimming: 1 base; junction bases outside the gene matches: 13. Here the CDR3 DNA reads TGTGCCAGCAGTGTCAAATCTGGGACTAGCGGGAGTCTGGGCACAGATACGCAGTATTTT. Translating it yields CASSVKSGTSGSLGTDTQYF.

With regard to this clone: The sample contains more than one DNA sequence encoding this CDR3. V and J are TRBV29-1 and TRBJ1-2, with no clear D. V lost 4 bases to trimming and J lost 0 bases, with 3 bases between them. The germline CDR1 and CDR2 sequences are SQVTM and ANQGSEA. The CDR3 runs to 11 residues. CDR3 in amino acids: CSVGANYGYTF. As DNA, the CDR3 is TGCAGCGTTGGAGCTAACTATGGCTACACCTTC.

The CDR3 bases are TGCAGCGGAACCGGGACTAGCGGATACGAGCAGTACTTC. This sequence encodes CSGTGTSGYEQYF. The chain carries TRBV29-1 and TRBJ2-7; 11 nucleotides match TRBD2. The germline V gene encodes CDR1 SQVTM and CDR2 ANQGSEA. This CDR3 region has 13 residues. Trimming took 7 bases from V and 4 from J; bases not matched to a gene: 6.

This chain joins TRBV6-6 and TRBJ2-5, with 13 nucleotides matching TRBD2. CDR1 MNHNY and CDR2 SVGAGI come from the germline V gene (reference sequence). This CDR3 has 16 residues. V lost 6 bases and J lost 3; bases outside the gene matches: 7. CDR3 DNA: TGTGCCAGCAGCGGACTAGCGGGAGTTGGGAAAGAGACCCAGTACTTC. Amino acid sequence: CASSGLAGVGKETQYF.